This entry features one TCR beta chain sequence. The record originates from a study of blood T cell repertoires in COVID-19. For the study at large: Nucleic acid was either cDNA or gDNA, and it came from T cells, B-cell-depleted T cells, or PBMCs.

Using immunoSEQ multiplex PCR, the repertoire was profiled, and TCRdb retains in-frame clones only, with some absent. Of tens of thousands of clones listed, over 80% are singletons. Per the germline V gene, CDR1 is SEHNR and CDR2 is FQNEAQ (reference sequence). The V end was cut by 5 bases, the J end by 10 bases, with 20 bases between. CDR3 length: 15 residues. This TCR was sampled from a woman over 75 with active COVID-19. Sequencing was carried out using peripheral blood. The chain has TRBV7-9 and TRBJ2-2, with TRBD2 as a possible D gene (5 bases). CDR3 in amino acids: CASSLPRDYRVELFF. In DNA form, the CDR3 reads TGTGCCAGCAGCCTCCCCCGAGACTACCGAGTGGAGCTGTTTTTT.